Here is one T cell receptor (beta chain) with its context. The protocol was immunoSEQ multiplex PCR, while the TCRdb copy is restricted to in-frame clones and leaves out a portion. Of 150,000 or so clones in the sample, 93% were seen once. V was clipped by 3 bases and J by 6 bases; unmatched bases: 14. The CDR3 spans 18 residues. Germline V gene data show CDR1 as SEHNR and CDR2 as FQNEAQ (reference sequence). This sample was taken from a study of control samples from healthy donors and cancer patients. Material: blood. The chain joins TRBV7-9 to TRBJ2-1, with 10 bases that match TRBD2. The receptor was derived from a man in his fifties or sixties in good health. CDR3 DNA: TGTGCCAGCAGCTTTTTGATCCCAGCGGGAGGGCCCCGCAATGAGCAGTTCTTC. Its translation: CASSFLIPAGGPRNEQFF.